This TCR beta chain is drawn from a study of blood T cell repertoires in COVID-19 (dated by TCRdb to the early 2020s). With respect to the entire study: Collaborator samples came from the United States, Italy and Spain and covered acute and convalescent phases of COVID-19. Where HLA class I and class II types were available, the types were taken from metadata supplied by the sample provider, not from assay-based typing. Subjects who had been exposed to COVID-19, were actively infected with it, or had recovered from it provided the deeply sampled blood TCRbeta repertoires that made up the dataset. The prospective study material was composed of cDNA or gDNA derived from T cells, B-cell-depleted T cells, or PBMCs. The repertoires were made available in a free public database intended to serve as a resource for research on the immune response to SARS-CoV-2. The samples were drawn from two sources: the first 160 participants of the ongoing ImmuneRACE study, and 950 to 1,500 subjects contributed by 6 global collaborators. A de-identified subject ID, COVID-19 status, age in years and sex were almost always included in the sample metadata. What the authors observed across the whole study: The quantity of clinical and demographic metadata differed by source and by participant and was supplied without curation.

One collaborating source in Seattle enrolled patients while the patients were actively infected and followed the patients over time throughout the course of disease. Whole blood was collected in K2EDTA tubes by collaborating institutions according to the institutions' own protocols. For TCRbeta analysis, collaborator samples were shipped as frozen whole blood, as isolated PBMCs, or as DNA extracted from either sample type. The CDR3 contains 14 residues, cysteine and phenylalanine counted. Only the CDR3 DNA stays, 42 bases, in frame from base 1. V loses 2 bases, J loses 7 bases, and the germline ends lie 14 bases apart. In the germline V gene (reference sequence), CDR1 corresponds to MNHEY and CDR2 to SMNVEV. For this clone: The antigen it binds to is not known. No much larger clonotype is one base removed from it; base qualities were not supplied.

The immunoSEQ Assay, a bias-controlled multiplex PCR, was used to amplify TCRbeta CDR3 regions from genomic DNA. In the original analysis: The number of nucleated cells in each sample was estimated from the amplification of reference gene primers within the assay. Sequence reads were collapsed and filtered to measure the absolute abundance of every unique TCRbeta CDR3 rearrangement. Productive Simpson clonality was computed per sample as the square root of Simpson's diversity index over productive rearrangements. Sourced from immuneACCESS, this table was stored by TCRdb with only in-frame sequences that have V and J called. A share of the clones is absent; for the studies checked, an unresolved V gene accounts for under half, and the remainder has no known explanation. V, J and clone size derive from that table, while D and trimming were established from the DNA sequence. The sample records roughly 440,000 clones, approximately 90% of which are singletons. The top ten clones comprise around 13% of the sample.

This TCR was sampled from a woman between 45 and 60 years old with COVID-19, enrolled during active disease. The rearranged segments are TRBV27 and TRBJ1-2; the D gene cannot be resolved reliably. The material sequenced was peripheral blood. The sequenced DNA is TGTGCCAGCAGTTTAAGGAGTAACCCAACTGGCTACACCTTC. It codes for CASSLRSNPTGYTF.